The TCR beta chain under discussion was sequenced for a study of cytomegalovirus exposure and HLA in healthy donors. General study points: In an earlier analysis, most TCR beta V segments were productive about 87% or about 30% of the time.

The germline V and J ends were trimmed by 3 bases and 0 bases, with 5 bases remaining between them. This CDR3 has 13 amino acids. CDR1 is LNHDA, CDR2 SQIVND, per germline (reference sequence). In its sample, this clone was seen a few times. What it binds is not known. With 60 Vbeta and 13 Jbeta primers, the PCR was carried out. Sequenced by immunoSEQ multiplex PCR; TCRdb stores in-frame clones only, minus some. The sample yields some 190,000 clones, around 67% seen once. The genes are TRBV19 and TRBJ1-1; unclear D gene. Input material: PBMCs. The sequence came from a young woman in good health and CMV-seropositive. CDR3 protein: CASSIYMNTEAFF. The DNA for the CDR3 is TGTGCCAGTAGTATTTACATGAACACTGAAGCTTTCTTT.